This entry lists 8 T cell receptor beta chains sequenced from one sample in a study of CD8 T cells in ankylosing spondylitis. Each CDR3 protein is one row after TCRdb ran MiXCR on the 5' RACE reads. The sample lists tens of thousands of distinct CDR3 sequences, approximately 9.9% occurring once. The source material was blood, either unsorted or a sorted T cell fraction (not recorded which). The receptor source for this set is a male donor with ankylosing spondylitis or in good health (not recorded which).

This clonotype was found many times. The chain carries TRBV5-1 and TRBJ2-7; possible D gene TRBD1, 6 bases. The CDR3 spans 16 residues. Germline V lookup: CDR1 SGHRS, CDR2 YFSETQ. V was pared by 1 base and J by 2 bases, with 16 bases between. Here the CDR3 reads CASSLNPVEGAYEQYF. CDR3 nucleotide sequence: TGCGCCAGCAGCTTGAATCCCGTCGAGGGGGCCTACGAGCAGTACTTC.

A remark on this clonotype: A much larger clonotype is one base distant, so this may be a read error. The gene calls are TRBV5-1 and TRBJ2-5, with a tentative D call TRBD2 (5 bases). Germline CDR1 SGHRS, CDR2 YFSETQ. The germline V and J ends were trimmed by 0 bases and 4 bases, with 16 bases remaining between them. This CDR3 has 16 amino acids. The CDR3 DNA reads TGCGCCAGCAGCTTGGAGGGTGTTGGCGGAGGAGAGACCCAGTACTTC. It is translated as CASSLEGVGGGETQYF.

This clonotype showed up just a few times. The V gene is TRBV19, the J gene TRBJ2-3; TRBD2 agrees at 7 bases. Per germline, CDR1 LNHDA and CDR2 SQIVND (reference sequence). The ends lost 3 bases at V and 0 bases at J; junction bases unmatched: 9. CDR3 length: 17 residues. The CDR3 bases are TGTGCCAGTAGTATTCTCAAGTCGGGGGGAAGCACAGATACGCAGTATTTT. Protein product: CASSILKSGGSTDTQYF.

In its sample, this clonotype was seen many times. The chain couples TRBV5-1 to TRBJ1-5; D call uncertain. The length of the CDR3 is 14 residues. Trimming removed 0 bases at V and 2 bases at J, with 6 bases between. Looked up from germline, CDR1 is SGHRS and CDR2 is YFSETQ. CDR3 region: CASSLESGNQPQHF. The CDR3 coding sequence is TGCGCCAGCAGCTTGGAGTCGGGCAATCAGCCCCAGCATTTT.

This clonotype was counted many times. This rearrangement joins TRBV12-3 or TRBV12-4 to TRBJ2-2, with 10 nucleotides matching TRBD1. Trimming removed 5 bases from V and 8 bases from J; junction bases left unmatched: 8. The CDR3 sequence is 15 residues long. Here the CDR3 DNA reads TGTGCCAGCAGTCTACGGACAGGGGGAGTTGGGGAGCTGTTTTTT. Protein sequence: CASSLRTGGVGELFF.

This clonotype came up many times. A junction end diverges from the germline sequence, so it may reflect a read error. This chain links TRBV6-1 with TRBJ2-7; D gene uncertain. The CDR3 has 14 residues. Germline loops: CDR1 MNHNS, CDR2 SASEGT. CDR3 region: CAGSAGHSSYEQYF. As DNA, the CDR3 is TGTGCCGGCAGCGCCGGTCATAGCTCCTACGAGCAGTACTTC.

Many counts were recorded for this clonotype. V and J are TRBV5-5 and TRBJ2-5; no reliable D call. V shed 2 bases and J shed 2 bases, with 4 bases lying between them. The CDR3 extends over 12 amino acids. Per germline, CDR1 SGHKS and CDR2 YYEKEE (reference sequence). CDR3 in amino acids: CASSFSQETQYF. As DNA, the CDR3 is TGTGCCAGCAGCTTCAGTCAAGAGACCCAGTACTTC.

This clonotype was detected a few times. V and J are TRBV7-2 and TRBJ2-2; possibly TRBD1 for D (5 bases). This CDR3 region has 13 residues. In germline, CDR1 is SGHTA, CDR2 FQGNSA. Deletions cut 5 bases from V and 6 bases from J, with 10 bases between. CDR3: CASSLQVPGELFF. The DNA for the CDR3 is TGTGCCAGCAGCCTACAGGTACCCGGGGAGCTGTTTTTT.